These T cell receptor beta chains were read from a single sample in a study of blood T cell repertoires in COVID-19. Sequencing used immunoSEQ multiplex PCR; TCRdb keeps in-frame clones, though not all of them. This table holds around 67,000 clones, around 79% found once. The sample taken for sequencing was peripheral blood. Receptors were obtained from an older woman with acute or convalescent COVID-19. CDR3s leave out the opening cysteine and the closing phenylalanine or tryptophan.

v_gene	CDR3aa
TRBV7-9	ASSPFSRDRGDGYT
TRBV7-8	ASSPQGIQSGNTIY
TRBV30	AWSKGTAGEQY
TRBV27	ASSRHRNTGELF
TRBV7-9	ASSSPPVEKLF
TRBV5-5	ASSLGAGRANVLT
TRBV27	ASWETGSNTEAF
TRBV24-1	ATSDLSETDTQY
TRBV5-1	ASSLEENTEAF
TRBV5-6	ASSLGSGKSDTQY
TRBV7-9	ASSISGTSVYNEQF
TRBV5-1	ASSIHGQGKNTEAF
TRBV28	ASSPLGRGDGYT
TRBV30	AWSDQASTGNTIY
TRBV6-4	ASTGRGKRCQPQH
TRBV5-6	ASSETTNTGELF
TRBV10-3	AIRVRGGNGYT
TRBV19	ASRDRGGSPLH
TRBV6-1	ASSEAGTGHTEAF
TRBV25-1	ASRWQGLTEAF
TRBV27	ASSPQQGIGQETQY
TRBV28	ASSFGEAVGQPQH
TRBV6-1	ASSEGKDNSPLH
TRBV5-1	ASSPRRLANTGELF
TRBV21-1	ASSKNEGQRNNEQF
TRBV10-2	ASSDRTEYEQY
TRBV28	ASRSDRPSAGEQY
TRBV6-5	ASSWAQGVYEQY
TRBV29-1	SVMAGVMNTEAF
TRBV10-2	ASTDGGNHNEQF
TRBV24-1	ATSDVTGEAGNTIY
TRBV7-2	ASSLKTSGENTGELF